This T cell receptor (beta chain) originates from a study of response to subunit inactivated influenza vaccine. The study, taken as a whole, reports: Authors suggested that a seasonal influenza vaccination recruits few new T cells each time.

Germline lookup yields CDR1 DFQATT and CDR2 SNEGSKA (reference sequence). Trimming took off 7 bases at V and 5 bases at J, with 21 bases between the two ends. The CDR3 is 14 amino acids. Using its own MiXCR run on the RT-PCR reads, TCRdb lists one record per CDR3 protein. The sample holds roughly 520,000 distinct CDR3 sequences, roughly 27% seen once. About this clonotype: Its antigen is not known.

The gene calls are TRBV20-1 and TRBJ2-7; a possible D gene is TRBD2 (6 bases). This clonotype was sampled from a man between 50 and 59 years old who received an inactivated influenza vaccine. The input for sequencing was CD4+ T cells sorted from PBMCs, taken less than 6 days after vaccination. This chain's CDR3 is CSGGGTARSNEQYF. DNA for the CDR3: TGCAGTGGAGGAGGGACGGCGCGATCCAACGAGCAGTACTTC.